This T cell receptor beta chain was identified in a study of CD8 T cells in ankylosing spondylitis. Study-wide results and limits: Typical of ankylosing spondylitis blood, it appeared, was a TCR beta motif of about eight highly homologous variants.

From the 5' RACE reads, TCRdb called clonotypes with MiXCR, one entry per CDR3 protein. Of around 770,000 distinct CDR3 sequences listed, roughly 10% are singletons. V was clipped by 7 bases and J by 4 bases; unmatched bases: 13. Germline CDR1 MNHEY, CDR2 SMNVEV (reference sequence). This CDR3 is built from 17 residues. This clonotype appeared a few times. Antigen: not known. This sequence originates from a male donor with ankylosing spondylitis. The sequencing sample was made of blood, either unsorted or a sorted T cell fraction (not recorded which). The chain couples TRBV27 to TRBJ2-1, with TRBD2 matching over 10 bases. In nucleotides, the CDR3 is TGTGCCAGCACCTCTTTCCTAGCGGGAGTCGCGTACAATGAGCAGTTCTTC. It codes for CASTSFLAGVAYNEQFF.